Here is one T cell receptor (beta chain) with its context. The data derive from a study of T cells in tumors after PD-1 blockade. For the study at large: Prior checkpoint blockade, systemic immunosuppressant use, or anti-cancer therapy within 4 weeks excluded patients. Each patient got pembrolizumab 200 mg every 3 weeks or cemiplimab 350 mg every 2 weeks.

Assay used: immunoSEQ multiplex PCR; TCRdb lists only in-frame clones, some missing. The data contain roughly 48,000 clones, over 75% of them singletons. CDR1 is LGHNT, CDR2 FRNRAP, per germline. V lost 1 base, J lost 3 bases, and 6 bases lay in between. This CDR3 is 13 amino acids long. The specimen comprised PBMCs, sampled before anti-PD-1 treatment. The clonotype originates from a human donor with basal cell carcinoma. The rearrangement links TRBV12-5 to TRBJ1-1; D unclear. The CDR3 region has the DNA TGTGCTAGTGGTTTGGGGAAGTACACTGAAGCTTTCTTT. Encoded protein: CASGLGKYTEAFF.